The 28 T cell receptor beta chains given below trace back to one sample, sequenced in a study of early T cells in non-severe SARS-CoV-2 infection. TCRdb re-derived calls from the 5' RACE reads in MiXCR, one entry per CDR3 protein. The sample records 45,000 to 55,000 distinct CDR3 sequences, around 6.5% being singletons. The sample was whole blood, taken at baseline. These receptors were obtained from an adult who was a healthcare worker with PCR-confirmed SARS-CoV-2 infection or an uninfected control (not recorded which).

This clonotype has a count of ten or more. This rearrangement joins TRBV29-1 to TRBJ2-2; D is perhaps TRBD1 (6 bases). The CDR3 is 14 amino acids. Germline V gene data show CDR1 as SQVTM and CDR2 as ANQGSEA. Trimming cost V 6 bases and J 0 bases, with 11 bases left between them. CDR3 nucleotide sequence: TGCAGCGTCTACGGGACACCGAACACCGGGGAGCTGTTTTTT. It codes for CSVYGTPNTGELFF.

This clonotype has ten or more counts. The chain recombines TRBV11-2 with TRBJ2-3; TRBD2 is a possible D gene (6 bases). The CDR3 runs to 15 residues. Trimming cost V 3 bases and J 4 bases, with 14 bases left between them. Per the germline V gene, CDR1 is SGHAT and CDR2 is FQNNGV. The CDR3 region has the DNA TGTGCCAGCAGCTTTCACACCGGGAGCGCAGATACGCAGTATTTT. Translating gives CASSFHTGSADTQYF.

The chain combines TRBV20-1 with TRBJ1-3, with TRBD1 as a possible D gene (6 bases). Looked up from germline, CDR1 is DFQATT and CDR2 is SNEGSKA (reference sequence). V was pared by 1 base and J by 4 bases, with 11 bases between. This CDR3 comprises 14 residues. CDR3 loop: CSARAQGVGNTIYF. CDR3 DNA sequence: TGCAGTGCTAGAGCACAGGGAGTCGGAAACACCATATATTTT.

The CDR3 DNA is TGTGCCAGCAATGACTTACACCAGGGCAGGGTTTATGAGCAGTACTTC. It codes for CASNDLHQGRVYEQYF. This chain joins TRBV6-6 and TRBJ2-7; D is perhaps TRBD1 (5 bases). Trimming pared 7 bases from V and 7 bases from J, leaving 26 bases between. Germline loops: CDR1 MNHNY, CDR2 SVGAGI (reference sequence). This CDR3 has 16 amino acids.

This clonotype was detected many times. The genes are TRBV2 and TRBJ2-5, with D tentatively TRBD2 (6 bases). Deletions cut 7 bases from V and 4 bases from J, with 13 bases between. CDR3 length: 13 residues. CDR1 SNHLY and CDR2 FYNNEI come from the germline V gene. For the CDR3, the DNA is TGTGCCAGCACGGGCAACGGGGGAGAGACCCAGTACTTC. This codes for CASTGNGGETQYF.

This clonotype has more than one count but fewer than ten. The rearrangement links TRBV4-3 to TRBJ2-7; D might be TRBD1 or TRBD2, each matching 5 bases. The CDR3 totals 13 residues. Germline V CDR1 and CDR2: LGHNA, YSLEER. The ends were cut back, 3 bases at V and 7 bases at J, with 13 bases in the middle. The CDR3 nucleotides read TGCGCCAGCAGCCAGACAGTGACGGGGGAGCAGTACTTC. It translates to CASSQTVTGEQYF.

The CDR3 DNA reads TGTGCCAGCACCTCCGGGACAGGGGGCGATGAGCAGTTCTTC. Its translation: CASTSGTGGDEQFF. The J gene is TRBJ2-1, the V gene TRBV12-3 or TRBV12-4; 12 bases map to TRBD1. The CDR3 totals 14 residues. J was trimmed by 8 bases and V by 7 bases; bases with no gene match: 6.

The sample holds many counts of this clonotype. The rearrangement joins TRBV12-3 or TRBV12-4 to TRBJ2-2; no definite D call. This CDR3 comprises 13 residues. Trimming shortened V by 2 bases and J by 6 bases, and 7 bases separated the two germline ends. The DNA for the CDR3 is TGTGCCAGCAGTTTAAGTGGGCCCGGGGAGCTGTTTTTT. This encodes CASSLSGPGELFF.

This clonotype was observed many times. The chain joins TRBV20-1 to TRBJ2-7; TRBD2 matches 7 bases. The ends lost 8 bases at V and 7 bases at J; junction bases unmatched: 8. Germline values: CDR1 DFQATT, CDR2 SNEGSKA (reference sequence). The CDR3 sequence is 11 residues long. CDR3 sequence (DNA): TGCAGTTGGGAGGGGACGCGAGAGCAGTACTTC. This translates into CSWEGTREQYF.

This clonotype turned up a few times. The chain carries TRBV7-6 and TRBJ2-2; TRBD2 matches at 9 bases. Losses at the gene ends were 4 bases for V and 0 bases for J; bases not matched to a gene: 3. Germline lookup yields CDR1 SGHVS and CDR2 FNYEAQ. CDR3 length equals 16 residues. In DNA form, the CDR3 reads TGTGCCAGCAGCTCAGCGGGGGGACCGAACACCGGGGAGCTGTTTTTT. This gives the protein CASSSAGGPNTGELFF.

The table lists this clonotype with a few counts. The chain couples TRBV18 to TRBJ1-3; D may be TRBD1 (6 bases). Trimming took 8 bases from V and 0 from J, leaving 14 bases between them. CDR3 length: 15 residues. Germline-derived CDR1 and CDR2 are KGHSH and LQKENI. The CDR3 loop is CASTSVGASGNTIYF. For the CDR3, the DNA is TGTGCCAGCACGTCGGTGGGGGCCTCTGGAAACACCATATATTTT.

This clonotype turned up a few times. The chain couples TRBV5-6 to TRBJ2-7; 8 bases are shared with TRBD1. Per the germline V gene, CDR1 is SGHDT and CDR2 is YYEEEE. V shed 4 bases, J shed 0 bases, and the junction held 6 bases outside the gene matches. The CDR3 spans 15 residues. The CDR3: CASSLLGQGSYEQYF. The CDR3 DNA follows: TGTGCCAGCAGCCTGCTAGGACAGGGCTCCTACGAGCAGTACTTC.

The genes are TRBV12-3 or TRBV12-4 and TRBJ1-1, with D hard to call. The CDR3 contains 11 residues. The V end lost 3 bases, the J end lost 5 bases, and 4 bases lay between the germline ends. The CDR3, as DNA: TGTGCCAGCAGTTTCGGGACTGAAGCTTTCTTT. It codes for CASSFGTEAFF.

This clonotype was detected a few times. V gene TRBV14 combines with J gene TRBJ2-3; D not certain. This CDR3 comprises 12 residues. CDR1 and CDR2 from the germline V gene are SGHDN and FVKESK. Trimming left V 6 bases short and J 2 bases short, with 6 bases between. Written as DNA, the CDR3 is TGTGCCAGCAGACGTGCCACAGATACGCAGTATTTT. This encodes CASRRATDTQYF. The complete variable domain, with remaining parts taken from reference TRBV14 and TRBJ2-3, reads EAGVTQFPSHSVIEKGQTVTLRCDPISGHDNLYWYRRVMGKEIKFLLHFVKESKQDESGMPNNRFLAERTGGTYSTLKVQPAELEDSGVYFCASRRATDTQYFGPGTRLTVL.

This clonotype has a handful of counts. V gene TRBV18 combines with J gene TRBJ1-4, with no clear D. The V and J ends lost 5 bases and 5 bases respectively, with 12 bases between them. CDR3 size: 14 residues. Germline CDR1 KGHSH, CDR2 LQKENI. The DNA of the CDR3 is TGTGCCAGCTCAAGACCGGGCCAAAATGAAAAACTGTTTTTT. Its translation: CASSRPGQNEKLFF.

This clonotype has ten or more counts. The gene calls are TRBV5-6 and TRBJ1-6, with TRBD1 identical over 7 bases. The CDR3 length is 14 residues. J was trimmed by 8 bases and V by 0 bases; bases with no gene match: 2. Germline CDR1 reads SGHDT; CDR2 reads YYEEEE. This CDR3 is CASSLGQGDSPLHF. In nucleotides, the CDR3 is TGTGCCAGCAGCTTGGGACAGGGAGATTCACCCCTCCACTTT.

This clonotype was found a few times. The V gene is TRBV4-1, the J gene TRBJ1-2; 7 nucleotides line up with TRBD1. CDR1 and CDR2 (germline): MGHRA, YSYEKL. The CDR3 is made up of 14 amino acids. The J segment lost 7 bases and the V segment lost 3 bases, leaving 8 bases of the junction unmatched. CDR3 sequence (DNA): TGCGCCAGCAGCCAGCACGGGACAGCCCCTGGCTACACCTTC. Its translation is CASSQHGTAPGYTF.

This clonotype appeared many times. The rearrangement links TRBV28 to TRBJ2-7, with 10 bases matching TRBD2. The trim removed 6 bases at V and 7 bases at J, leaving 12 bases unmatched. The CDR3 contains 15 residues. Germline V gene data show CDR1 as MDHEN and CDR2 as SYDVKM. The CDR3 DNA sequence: TGTGCCAGCAGATTAGCGGGGGGCCCTGGGGAAGAGCAGTACTTC. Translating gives CASRLAGGPGEEQYF.

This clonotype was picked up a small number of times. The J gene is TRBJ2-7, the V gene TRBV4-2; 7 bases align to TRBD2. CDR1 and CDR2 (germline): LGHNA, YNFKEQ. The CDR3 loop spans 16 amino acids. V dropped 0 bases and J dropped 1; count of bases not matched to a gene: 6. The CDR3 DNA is TGTGCCAGCAGCCAAGATAACGGCGGGGGATCCTACGAGCAGTACTTC. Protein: CASSQDNGGGSYEQYF.

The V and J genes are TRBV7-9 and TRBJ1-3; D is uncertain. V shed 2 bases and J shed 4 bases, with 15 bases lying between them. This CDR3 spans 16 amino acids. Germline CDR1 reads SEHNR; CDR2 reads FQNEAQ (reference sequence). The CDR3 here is CASSLTTRPPGNTIYF. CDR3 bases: TGTGCCAGCAGCTTAACCACGAGGCCACCGGGAAACACCATATATTTT. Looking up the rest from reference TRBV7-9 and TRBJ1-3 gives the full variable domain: DTGVSQNPRHKITKRGQNVTFRCDPISEHNRLYWYRQTLGQGPEFLTYFQNEAQLEKSRLLSDRFSAERPKGSFSTLEIQRTEQGDSAMYLCASSLTTRPPGNTIYFGEGSWLTVV.

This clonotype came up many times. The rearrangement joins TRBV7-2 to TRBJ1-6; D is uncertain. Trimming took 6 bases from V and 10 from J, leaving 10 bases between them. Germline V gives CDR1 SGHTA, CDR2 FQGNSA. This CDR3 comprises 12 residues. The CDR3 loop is CASSKGGSPLHF. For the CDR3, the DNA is TGTGCCAGCAGTAAGGGAGGCTCACCCCTCCACTTT.

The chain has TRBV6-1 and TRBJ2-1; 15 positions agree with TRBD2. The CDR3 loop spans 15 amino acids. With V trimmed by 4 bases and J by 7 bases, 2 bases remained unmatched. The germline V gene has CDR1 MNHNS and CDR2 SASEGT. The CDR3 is CASSAGLAGGNEQFF. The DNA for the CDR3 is TGTGCCAGCAGTGCCGGACTAGCGGGGGGGAATGAGCAGTTCTTC.

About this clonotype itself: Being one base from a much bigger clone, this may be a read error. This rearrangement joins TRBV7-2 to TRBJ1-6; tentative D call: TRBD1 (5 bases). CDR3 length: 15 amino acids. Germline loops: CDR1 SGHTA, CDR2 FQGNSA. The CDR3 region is CVSSLGVPTGSPLHF. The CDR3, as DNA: TGTGTCAGCAGCTTAGGGGTCCCGACGGGGTCACCCCTCCACTTT.

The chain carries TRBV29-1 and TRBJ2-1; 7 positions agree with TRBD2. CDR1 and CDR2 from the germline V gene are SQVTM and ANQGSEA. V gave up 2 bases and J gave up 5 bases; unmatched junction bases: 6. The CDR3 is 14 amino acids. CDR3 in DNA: TGCAGCGTTGAACCGAGACTAGCCGACAATGAGCAGTTCTTC. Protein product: CSVEPRLADNEQFF.

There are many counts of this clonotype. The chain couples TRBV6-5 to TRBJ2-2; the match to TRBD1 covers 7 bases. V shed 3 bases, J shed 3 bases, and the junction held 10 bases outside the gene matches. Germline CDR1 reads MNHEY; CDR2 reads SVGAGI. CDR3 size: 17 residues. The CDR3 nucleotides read TGTGCCAGCAGTTATCCCCGACAGGGTATCGACACCGGGGAGCTGTTTTTT. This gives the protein CASSYPRQGIDTGELFF.

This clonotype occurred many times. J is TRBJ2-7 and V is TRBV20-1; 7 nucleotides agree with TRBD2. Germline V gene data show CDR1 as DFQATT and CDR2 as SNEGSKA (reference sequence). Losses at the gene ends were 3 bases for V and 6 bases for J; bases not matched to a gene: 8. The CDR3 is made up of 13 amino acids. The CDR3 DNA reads TGCAGTGCTAGTGAGGGAGGGGTGCTCGAGCAGTACTTC. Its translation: CSASEGGVLEQYF.

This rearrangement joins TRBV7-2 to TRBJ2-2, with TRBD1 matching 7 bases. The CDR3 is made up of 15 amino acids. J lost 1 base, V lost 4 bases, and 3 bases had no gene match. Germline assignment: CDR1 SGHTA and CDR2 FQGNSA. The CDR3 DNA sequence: TGTGCCAGCAGCTCTCGACAGGGGAACACCGGGGAGCTGTTTTTT. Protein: CASSSRQGNTGELFF.

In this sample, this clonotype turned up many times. The CDR3 nucleotides read TGTGCCAGCAGCCCTTGGAGGCTGCCCTACAATGAGCAGTTCTTC. The encoded protein is CASSPWRLPYNEQFF. The genes are TRBV14 and TRBJ2-1; the D gene is possibly TRBD2 (5 bases). The V end lost 4 bases, the J end lost 2 bases, and 12 bases lay between the germline ends. The CDR3 sequence is 15 residues long. Germline-derived CDR1 and CDR2 are SGHDN and FVKESK.